This section outlines one T cell receptor beta chain sequence together with its context. The sample belongs to a study of control samples from healthy donors and cancer patients. This CDR3 comprises 15 residues. V was pared by 2 bases and J by 5 bases, with 14 bases between. The V gene's germline CDR1 is SGHNT and CDR2 YENEEA. Only in-frame clones appear in the TCRdb table, and some are missing; sequencing was by immunoSEQ multiplex PCR. The data hold some 130,000 clones, with around 93% observed a single time. J is TRBJ2-3 and V is TRBV11-3; tentatively, D is TRBD2 (6 bases). The clonotype originates from a man younger than 30 in good health. Source material: blood. The CDR3: CASSLKGQGGDTQYF. The CDR3 DNA reads TGTGCCAGCAGCTTAAAGGGTCAGGGAGGAGATACGCAGTATTTT.